The 13 T cell receptor beta chains below all came from one sample that was sequenced in a study of human T cells and chemical hapten exposure. Stated time point: patch test 1, 2 weeks after DPC sensitization. Documented treatment: therapeutic diphenylcyclopropenone sensitization with weekly scalp DPC. TCRdb passed the RACE reads through MiXCR, listing each CDR3 protein once. The sample includes some 400,000 distinct CDR3 sequences, approximately 5.1% of them seen just once. The specimen was whole blood, collected in connection with sensitization to the hapten diphenylcyclopropenone (DPC). The source is a woman aged 45-59 years with alopecia areata. Some clones in this sample may be carry-over from other donors' samples.

The CDR3 reads CASSEGGLAGTDTQYF. CDR3 DNA sequence: TGCGCCAGCAGTGAAGGGGGACTAGCAGGCACAGATACGCAGTATTTT. The chain carries TRBV5-1 and TRBJ2-3, with 9 bases that match TRBD2. J was trimmed by 1 base and V by 5 bases; bases with no gene match: 8. Germline-derived CDR1 and CDR2 are SGHRS and YFSETQ. CDR3 length: 16 residues.

This clonotype has a handful of counts. DNA for the CDR3: TGTGCCAGCAGCTTAAACCGAGGGACAGGGAATTCACCCCTCCACTTT. It yields the protein CASSLNRGTGNSPLHF. The chain is built from TRBV7-9 and TRBJ1-6, with 9 bases lining up with TRBD1. The CDR3 runs to 16 residues. In germline, CDR1 is SEHNR, CDR2 FQNEAQ (reference sequence). The V gene end was trimmed by 2 bases and the J gene end by 7 bases; junction bases not matched to a gene: 6. The variable domain in full, completed from reference TRBV7-9 and TRBJ1-6, reads DTGVSQNPRHKITKRGQNVTFRCDPISEHNRLYWYRQTLGQGPEFLTYFQNEAQLEKSRLLSDRFSAERPKGSFSTLEIQRTEQGDSAMYLCASSLNRGTGNSPLHFGNGTRLTVT.

The table lists this clonotype with many counts. This chain joins TRBV6-5 and TRBJ1-2; 7 bases match TRBD1. Germline CDR1 MNHEY, CDR2 SVGAGI. With 4 bases clipped from V and 1 base from J, the junction kept 6 bases outside the gene matches. This CDR3 is 15 amino acids long. The CDR3 loop reads CASSSPGTVNYGYTF. CDR3 in DNA: TGTGCCAGCAGTTCGCCGGGGACAGTTAACTATGGCTACACCTTC.

This clonotype was counted a few times. The chain combines TRBV20-1 with TRBJ2-3, with TRBD2 identical over 11 bases. Germline V gene sequence: CDR1 DFQATT, CDR2 SNEGSKA (reference sequence). The CDR3 has 14 residues. V dropped 3 bases and J dropped 5; count of bases not matched to a gene: 4. The CDR3 protein is CSARAGLAGDTQYF. In nucleotides, the CDR3 is TGCAGTGCTAGGGCAGGACTAGCGGGAGATACGCAGTATTTT.

This clonotype was seen only a few times. J is TRBJ2-6 and V is TRBV6-1, with no clear D. Trimming shortened V by 6 bases and J by 0 bases, and 21 bases separated the two germline ends. Germline CDR1 MNHNS, CDR2 SASEGT. The CDR3 extends over 19 amino acids. The CDR3 DNA reads as TGTGCCAGCAGGGACCTGGTTGGCAGCCTCCTCTCTGGGGCCAACGTCCTGACTTTC. Amino acid sequence: CASRDLVGSLLSGANVLTF.

This clonotype showed up just a few times. This chain uses TRBV6-6 with TRBJ2-3; D is ambiguous. This CDR3 is built from 13 residues. CDR1 is MNHNY and CDR2 is SVGAGI in the germline V gene (reference sequence). The V end lost 7 bases, the J end lost 4 bases, and 12 bases lay between the germline ends. The CDR3 loop is CASNIGNSDTQYF. CDR3 nucleotide sequence: TGTGCCAGCAACATAGGGAATTCAGATACGCAGTATTTT.

This clonotype was recorded many times. The V gene is TRBV28, the J gene TRBJ1-5; unclear D gene. V was clipped by 3 bases and J by 3 bases, with 9 bases between them. The CDR3 has 14 amino acids. Germline-derived CDR1 and CDR2 are MDHEN and SYDVKM. CDR3 region: CASSLDGANQPQHF. The CDR3 nucleotides read TGTGCCAGCAGTTTGGACGGAGCCAATCAGCCCCAGCATTTT.

This clonotype was found many times. The gene calls are TRBV18 and TRBJ1-6; perhaps TRBD1 as D (5 bases). Per the germline V gene, CDR1 is KGHSH and CDR2 is LQKENI. Between the trimmed V and J ends, which lost 3 bases and 9 bases, there was a span of 15 bases. The CDR3 extends over 15 amino acids. CDR3 sequence reads: CASSPPGRGSSPLHF. The CDR3 coding sequence is TGTGCCAGCTCACCCCCGGGACGGGGAAGTTCACCCCTCCACTTT. Full variable domain (remainder filled in from reference TRBV18 and TRBJ1-6): NAGVMQNPRHLVRRRGQEARLRCSPMKGHSHVYWYRQLPEEGLKFMVYLQKENIIDESGMPKERFSAEFPKEGPSILRIQQVVRGDSAAYFCASSPPGRGSSPLHFGNGTRLTVT.

Concerning this clonotype itself: This may be a read error, as it is one base from a much larger clone. This chain connects TRBV12-5 to TRBJ1-5; D not resolved. Germline CDR1 is LGHNT and CDR2 is FRNRAP. The CDR3 is 11 residues long. V dropped 3 bases and J dropped 7 bases, with 4 bases sitting between them. The CDR3 nucleotides read TGTGCTAGTGGTTTCGTCCAGCCCCAGCATTTT. It yields the protein CASGFVQPQHF.

This clonotype was seen at least ten times. The V call is TRBV9, the J call TRBJ1-1; D call uncertain. Germline V CDR1 and CDR2: SGDLS, YYNGEE. V shed 0 bases and J shed 2 bases, with 5 bases lying between them. The CDR3 extends over 13 amino acids. The CDR3 region has the DNA TGTGCCAGCAGCGTAGGGGCCAACACTGAAGCTTTCTTT. As protein: CASSVGANTEAFF.

The chain has TRBV6-6 and TRBJ2-3, with a tentative D call TRBD2 (5 bases). The germline gives CDR1 MNHNY, CDR2 SVGAGI (reference sequence). This CDR3 has 14 residues. Trimming removed 0 bases at V and 4 bases at J, with 8 bases between. CDR3 residues: CASSYSFGADTQYF. Here the CDR3 DNA reads TGTGCCAGCAGTTACTCGTTCGGGGCAGATACGCAGTATTTT.

This clonotype has a count of ten or more. The chain employs TRBV12-3 or TRBV12-4 and TRBJ2-7; D unclear. This CDR3 has 12 amino acids. With 0 bases removed from V and 7 bases from J, the gap between germline ends came to 7 bases. The chain's CDR3 is CASSLALGEQYF. As DNA, the CDR3 is TGTGCCAGCAGTTTAGCGCTGGGGGAGCAGTACTTC.

This clonotype was found many times. This chain links TRBV3-1 with TRBJ2-7; the D is unclear. The germline V gene encodes CDR1 LGHDT and CDR2 YNNKEL (reference sequence). The CDR3 spans 14 residues. The V end lost 2 bases, the J end lost 2 bases, and 10 bases lay between the germline ends. The CDR3 loop reads CASSQSDRAYEQYF. CDR3 nucleotide sequence: TGTGCCAGCAGCCAATCCGACCGGGCCTACGAGCAGTACTTC.